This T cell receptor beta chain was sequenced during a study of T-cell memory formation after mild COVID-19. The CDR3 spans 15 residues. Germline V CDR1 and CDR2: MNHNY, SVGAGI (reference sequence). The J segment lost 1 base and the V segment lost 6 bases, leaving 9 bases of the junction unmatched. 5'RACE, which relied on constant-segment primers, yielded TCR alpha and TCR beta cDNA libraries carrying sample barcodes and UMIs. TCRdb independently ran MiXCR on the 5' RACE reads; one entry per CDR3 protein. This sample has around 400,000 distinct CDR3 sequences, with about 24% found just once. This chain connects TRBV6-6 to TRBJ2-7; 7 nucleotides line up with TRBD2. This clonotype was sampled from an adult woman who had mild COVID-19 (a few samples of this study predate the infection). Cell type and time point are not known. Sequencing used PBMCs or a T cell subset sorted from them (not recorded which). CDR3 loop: CASSTLAEGSYEQYF. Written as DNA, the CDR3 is TGTGCCAGCAGCACTCTAGCGGAGGGATCCTACGAGCAGTACTTC.